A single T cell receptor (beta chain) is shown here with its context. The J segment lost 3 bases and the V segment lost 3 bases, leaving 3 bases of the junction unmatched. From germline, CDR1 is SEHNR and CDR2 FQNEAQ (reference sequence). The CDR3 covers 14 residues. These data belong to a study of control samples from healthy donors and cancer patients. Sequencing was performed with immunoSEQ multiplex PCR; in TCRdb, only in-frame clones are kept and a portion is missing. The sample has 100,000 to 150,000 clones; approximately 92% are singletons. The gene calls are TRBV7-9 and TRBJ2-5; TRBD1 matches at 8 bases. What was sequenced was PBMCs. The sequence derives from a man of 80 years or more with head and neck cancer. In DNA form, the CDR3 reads TGTGCCAGCAGCTTTTCAGGGGGCGAAGAGACCCAGTACTTC. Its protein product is CASSFSGGEETQYF.